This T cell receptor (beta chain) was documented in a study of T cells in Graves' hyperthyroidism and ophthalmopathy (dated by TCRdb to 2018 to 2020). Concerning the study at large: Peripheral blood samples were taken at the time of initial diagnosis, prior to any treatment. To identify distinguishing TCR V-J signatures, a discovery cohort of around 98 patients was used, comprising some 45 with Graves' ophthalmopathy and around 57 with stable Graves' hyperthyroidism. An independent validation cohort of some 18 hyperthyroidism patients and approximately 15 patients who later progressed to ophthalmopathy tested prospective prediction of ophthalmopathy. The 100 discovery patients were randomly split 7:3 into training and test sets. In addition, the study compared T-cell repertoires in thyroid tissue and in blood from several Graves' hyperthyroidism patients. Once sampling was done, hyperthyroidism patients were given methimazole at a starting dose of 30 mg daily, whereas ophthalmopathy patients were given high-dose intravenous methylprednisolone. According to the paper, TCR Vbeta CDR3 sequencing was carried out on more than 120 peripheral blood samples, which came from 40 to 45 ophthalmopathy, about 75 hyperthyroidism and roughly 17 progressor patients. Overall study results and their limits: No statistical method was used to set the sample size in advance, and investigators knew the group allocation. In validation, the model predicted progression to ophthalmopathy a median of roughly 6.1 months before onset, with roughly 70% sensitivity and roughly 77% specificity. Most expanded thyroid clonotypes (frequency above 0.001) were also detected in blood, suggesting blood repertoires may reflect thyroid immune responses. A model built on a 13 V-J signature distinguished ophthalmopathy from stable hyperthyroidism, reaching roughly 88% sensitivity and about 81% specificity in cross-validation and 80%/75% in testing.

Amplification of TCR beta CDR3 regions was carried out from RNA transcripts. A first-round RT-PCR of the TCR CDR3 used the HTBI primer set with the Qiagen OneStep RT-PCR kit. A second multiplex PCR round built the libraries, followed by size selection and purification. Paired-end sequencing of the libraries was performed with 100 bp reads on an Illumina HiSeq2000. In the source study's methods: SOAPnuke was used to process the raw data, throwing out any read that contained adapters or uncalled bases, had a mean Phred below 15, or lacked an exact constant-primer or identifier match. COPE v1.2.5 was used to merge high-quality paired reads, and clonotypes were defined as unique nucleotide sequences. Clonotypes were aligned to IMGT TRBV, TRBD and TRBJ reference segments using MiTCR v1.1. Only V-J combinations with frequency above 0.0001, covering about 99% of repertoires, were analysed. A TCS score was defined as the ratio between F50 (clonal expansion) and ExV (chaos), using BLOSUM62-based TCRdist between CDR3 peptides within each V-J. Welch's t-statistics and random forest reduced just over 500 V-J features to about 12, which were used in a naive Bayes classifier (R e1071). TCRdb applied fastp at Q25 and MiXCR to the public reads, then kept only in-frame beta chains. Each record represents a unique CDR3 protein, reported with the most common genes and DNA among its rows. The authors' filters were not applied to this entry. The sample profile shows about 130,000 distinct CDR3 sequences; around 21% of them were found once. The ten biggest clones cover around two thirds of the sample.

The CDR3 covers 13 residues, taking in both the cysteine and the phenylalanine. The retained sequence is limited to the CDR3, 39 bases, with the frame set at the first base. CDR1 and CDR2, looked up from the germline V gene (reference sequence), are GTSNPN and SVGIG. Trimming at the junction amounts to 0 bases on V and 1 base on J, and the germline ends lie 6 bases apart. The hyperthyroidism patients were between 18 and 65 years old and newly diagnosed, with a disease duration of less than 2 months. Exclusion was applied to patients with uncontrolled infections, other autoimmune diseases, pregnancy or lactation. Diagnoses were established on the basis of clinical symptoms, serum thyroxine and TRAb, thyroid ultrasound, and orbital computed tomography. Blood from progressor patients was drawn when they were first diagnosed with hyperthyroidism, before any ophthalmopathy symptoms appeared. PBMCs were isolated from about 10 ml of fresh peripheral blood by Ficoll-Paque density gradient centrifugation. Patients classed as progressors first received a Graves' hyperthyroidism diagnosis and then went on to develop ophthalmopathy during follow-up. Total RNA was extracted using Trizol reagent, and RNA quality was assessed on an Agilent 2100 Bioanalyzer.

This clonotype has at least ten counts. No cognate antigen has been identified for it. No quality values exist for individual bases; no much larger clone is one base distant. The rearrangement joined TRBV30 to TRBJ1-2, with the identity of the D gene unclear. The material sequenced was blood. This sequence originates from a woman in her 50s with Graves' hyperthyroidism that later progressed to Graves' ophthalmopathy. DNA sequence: TGTGCCTGGAGTGTACTGAATAACTATGGCTACACCTTC. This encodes CAWSVLNNYGYTF.